There are many counts of the clone carrying this T cell receptor (beta chain). CDR1 KGHDR and CDR2 SFDVKD come from the germline V gene. There are 15 residues in the CDR3. The V and J ends lost 3 bases and 7 bases, in that order; junction bases with no gene match: 4. These data belong to a study of T-cell reconstitution after alpha-beta-depleted transplantation in children. Unique molecular identifiers were used in preparing the TCRbeta library. TCRdb independently ran MiXCR on the PCR reads; one entry per CDR3 protein. The sample has fewer than 120,000 distinct CDR3 sequences, around 10% seen once. The TCR sequence derives from a human donor who donated a stem cell graft to a child with acute lymphoblastic leukemia. The chain combines TRBV24-1 with TRBJ2-1; TRBD2 agrees at 11 bases. Sequenced here: PBMCs from the stem cell graft donor, sampled from the stem cell graft. The CDR3 region has the DNA TGTGCCACCAGTGATGCGCCTAGCGGGGGGAATGAGCAGTTCTTC. Translation gives CATSDAPSGGNEQFF.